This T cell receptor beta chain comes out of a study of vaccination and CD4 T cells after COVID-19. Cultured CD4+ T cell DNA underwent sequencing with the Oncomine TCR Beta short-read assay. TCRdb re-analysed the PCR reads in MiXCR, keeping a single row per CDR3 protein. The table records about 7,300 distinct CDR3 sequences, 50% to 65% of them present only once. V gave up 0 bases and J gave up 8 bases, with 15 bases separating them. This CDR3 is built from 15 residues. Germline-derived CDR1 and CDR2 are SGDLS and YYNGEE. Of note for this clonotype: Its antigen is currently unknown.

Stated treatment: roughly ten-day PBMC culture with coronavirus spike peptide pools or control peptides (ViraFEST assay). This receptor was taken from a human donor who had recovered from COVID-19. The sample was CD4+ T cells from blood, cultured in vitro. This chain connects TRBV9 to TRBJ2-1; D call uncertain. This chain's CDR3 is CASSVGLPQGDEQFF. CDR3 sequence (DNA): TGTGCCAGCAGCGTAGGATTGCCCCAAGGCGATGAGCAGTTCTTC.